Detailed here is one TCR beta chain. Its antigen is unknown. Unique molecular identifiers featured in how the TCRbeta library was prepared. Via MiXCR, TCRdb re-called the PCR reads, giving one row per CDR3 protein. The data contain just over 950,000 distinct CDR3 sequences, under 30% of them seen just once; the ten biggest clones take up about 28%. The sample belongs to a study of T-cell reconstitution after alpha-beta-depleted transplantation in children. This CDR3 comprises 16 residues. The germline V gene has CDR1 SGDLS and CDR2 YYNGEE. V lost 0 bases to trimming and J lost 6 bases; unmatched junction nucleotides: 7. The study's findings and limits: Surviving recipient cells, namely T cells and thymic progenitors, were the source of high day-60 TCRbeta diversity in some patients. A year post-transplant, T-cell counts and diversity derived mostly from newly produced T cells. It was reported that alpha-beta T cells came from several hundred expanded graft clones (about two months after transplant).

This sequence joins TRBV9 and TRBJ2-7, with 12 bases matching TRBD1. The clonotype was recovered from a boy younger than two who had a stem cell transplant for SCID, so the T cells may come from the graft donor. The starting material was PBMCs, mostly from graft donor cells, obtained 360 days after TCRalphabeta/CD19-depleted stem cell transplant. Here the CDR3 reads CASSVVGTGGLGEQYF. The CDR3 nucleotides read TGTGCCAGCAGCGTAGTAGGGACAGGGGGCCTCGGCGAGCAGTACTTC.